The clone carrying this T cell receptor (beta chain) showed up many times. The data were obtained in a study of T cells in Graves' hyperthyroidism and ophthalmopathy. Study in general: Prior to any treatment, at the point of initial diagnosis, peripheral blood was collected.

The CDR3 spans 18 residues. After removal of 10 bases from V and 1 base from J, the junction contained 13 bases not matched to a gene. Germline V CDR1 and CDR2: MNHEY, SMNVEV (reference sequence). TCR beta CDR3 regions were amplified from RNA. Initially, a first-round RT-PCR of the TCR CDR3 employed the HTBI primer set. MiXCR was run by TCRdb on the multiplex PCR reads, yielding one entry per CDR3 protein. The data hold 300,000 to 450,000 distinct CDR3 sequences, with around 14% observed a single time. Exclusion criteria comprised uncontrolled infection, other autoimmune disease, pregnancy or lactation.

Sequencing used blood. This TCR was recovered from a woman between 18 and 30 years old with Graves' hyperthyroidism that later progressed to Graves' ophthalmopathy. The rearrangement joins TRBV27 to TRBJ2-2, with 12 positions matching TRBD2. The CDR3 DNA sequence: TGTGCCACGGGGCACCGACTAGCGGGGGACGGGAACACCGGGGAGCTGTTTTTT. It codes for CATGHRLAGDGNTGELFF.